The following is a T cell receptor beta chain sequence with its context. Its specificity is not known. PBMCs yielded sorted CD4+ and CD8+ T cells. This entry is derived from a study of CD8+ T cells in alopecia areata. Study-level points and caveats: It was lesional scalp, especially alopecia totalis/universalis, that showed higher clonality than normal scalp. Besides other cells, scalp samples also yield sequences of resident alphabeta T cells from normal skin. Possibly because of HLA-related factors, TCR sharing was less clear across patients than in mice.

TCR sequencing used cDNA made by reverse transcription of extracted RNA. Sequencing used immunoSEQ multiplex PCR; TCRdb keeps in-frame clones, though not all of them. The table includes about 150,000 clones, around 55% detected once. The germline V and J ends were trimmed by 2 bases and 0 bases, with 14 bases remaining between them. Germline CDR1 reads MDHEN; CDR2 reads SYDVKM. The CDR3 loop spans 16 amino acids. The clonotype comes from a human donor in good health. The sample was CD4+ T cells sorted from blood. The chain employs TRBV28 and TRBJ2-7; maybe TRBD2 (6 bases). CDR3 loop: CASSLHPSDSSYEQYF. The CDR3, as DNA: TGTGCCAGCAGTTTACACCCTAGCGATAGCTCCTACGAGCAGTACTTC.